These T cell receptor beta chains were read from a single sample in a study of response to subunit inactivated influenza vaccine. MiXCR, applied by TCRdb to the RT-PCR reads, yields one record per CDR3 protein. The sample consists of 500,000 to 600,000 distinct CDR3 sequences, under 15% of them appearing once. Sequenced material: PBMCs from blood, taken more than 35 days after vaccination. The origin of the receptors is a man aged 50-59 years who received an inactivated influenza vaccine. Each CDR3 is given without its conserved first and last residue.

j_call v_call cdr3_aa
TRBJ2-5 TRBV7-8 ASSRRDSDMAQY
TRBJ2-5 TRBV5-1 ASSLGAGLAEETQY
TRBJ2-3 TRBV24-1 ATSDYAGGTDTQY
TRBJ1-1 TRBV12-3/TRBV12-4 ASSLRLANTEAF
TRBJ2-7 TRBV15 ATSRAMAATGEQY
TRBJ1-2 TRBV29-1 SVGVAGGYPYGYT
TRBJ2-5 TRBV5-1 ASSLNDRVAETQY
TRBJ1-2 TRBV20-1 SAPTGGSNYGYT
TRBJ2-7 TRBV6-5 ASSYSARGTYEQY
. TRBV20-1 SARYGGGACEQF
TRBJ2-2 TRBV19 ASSPGTSGQGGELF
TRBJ2-1 TRBV20-1 SADPTNKHRSIEQF
TRBJ2-2 TRBV5-1 ASSWTNTGELF
TRBJ2-3 TRBV12-3/TRBV12-4 ASRQQAGVTDTQY
TRBJ2-2 TRBV29-1 SVSVQLAGELF
TRBJ1-1 TRBV12-3/TRBV12-4 ATFLAMNTEAF
TRBJ1-6 TRBV20-1 SASAGFYNSPLH
TRBJ1-1 TRBV7-9 ASSLGSRTGEGSAF
TRBJ2-1 TRBV3-1 ASSHSGGKYNEQF
TRBJ1-2 TRBV20-1 SASLSNYGYT
TRBJ2-7 TRBV4-2 ASSRLTSRPLEQY
TRBJ2-7 TRBV20-1 SASSPLWGGHEQY
TRBJ2-1 TRBV6-5 ASSSYSGSYNEQF
TRBJ1-4 TRBV12-3/TRBV12-4 ASSRGGEKLF
TRBJ2-2 TRBV12-3/TRBV12-4 ASSPRAGYTGELF
TRBJ2-3 TRBV5-6 ASSRGADTQY
TRBJ2-7 TRBV20-1 SARLPGLREQY
TRBJ1-1 TRBV30 AWSTGGDTEAF
TRBJ1-5 TRBV10-2 ASSRATINQPQH
TRBJ2-2 TRBV7-8 ASSRNNNLWGGNTGELF
TRBJ2-7 TRBV3-1 ASSQGVFIRGGSYEQY
TRBJ2-7 TRBV20-1 SATGGYSYEQY
TRBJ2-1 TRBV20-1 SASNSGRGGNEQF
TRBJ1-4 TRBV5-1 ASSRENEKLF
TRBJ1-1 TRBV29-1 SVTGPVEAF
TRBJ2-1 TRBV6-2/TRBV6-3 ASSMGIVQF
TRBJ2-1 TRBV10-3 AISNRGRGTGGVYNEQF
TRBJ1-1 TRBV18 ASSPSAGSGTEAF
TRBJ2-1 TRBV4-3 ASSPLITGVNEQF
TRBJ1-6 TRBV4-3 ASSQDREQTLH
TRBJ1-3 TRBV7-2 ASSSSQGASGNTIY
TRBJ2-7 TRBV7-2 ASSLVFHEQY
TRBJ1-1 TRBV5-1 ASSRGQGGSGTEAF
TRBJ2-7 TRBV7-3 ASSLTGTASSYEQY
TRBJ2-1 TRBV7-8 ASSLGVAGGPQF